This TCR beta chain was sequenced in a study of PD-L1 blockade in urothelial cancer. Study as a whole: Patients' atezolizumab regimen, 1,200 mg intravenously every 3 weeks, began in 2014. Researchers looked at the blood 3 weeks (second dose) and 6 weeks after treatment began. A median of about 140,000 T cells was found in the blood samples.

Using immunoSEQ multiplex PCR, the repertoire was profiled, and TCRdb retains in-frame clones only, with some absent. The sample consists of 60,000 to 75,000 clones, 80% to 85% of them appearing once. Trimming shortened V by 3 bases and J by 8 bases, and 8 bases separated the two germline ends. The V gene's germline CDR1 is MGHRA and CDR2 YSYEKL. This CDR3 region has 12 residues. Time point given: pretreatment peripheral blood. The diagnosis in patients was locally advanced or metastatic urothelial carcinoma. The source is an older woman with urothelial cancer. This material consisted of PBMCs, taken around atezolizumab (anti-PD-L1) treatment. The J gene is TRBJ2-1, the V gene TRBV4-1; D call uncertain. The CDR3 region has the DNA TGCGCCAGCAGCCACTTTCGAGATGAGCAGTTCTTC. It is translated as CASSHFRDEQFF.